What follows are 25 T cell receptor beta chains derived from one specimen sequenced in a study of blood T cell repertoires in COVID-19. Libraries were prepared by immunoSEQ multiplex PCR; TCRdb keeps only in-frame clonotypes and omits some of them. This sample has 130,000 to 150,000 clones; roughly 90% occur once, and the top ten carry 2.3%. Sequencing used peripheral blood. These receptors all stem from a human donor in a cohort sampled during active COVID-19.

The DNA of the CDR3 is TGTGCCTGGAGTTTCACAAGCACAGATACGCAGTATTTT. Protein product: CAWSFTSTDTQYF. V and J are TRBV30 and TRBJ2-3; no firm D call. The CDR3 runs to 13 residues. The V end was cut by 2 bases, the J end by 0 bases, with 6 bases between. CDR1 is GTSNPN and CDR2 is SVGIG in the germline V gene (reference sequence).

This chain links TRBV7-9 with TRBJ1-2, with 10 positions matching TRBD1. This CDR3 has 15 amino acids. Germline V gives CDR1 SEHNR, CDR2 FQNEAQ (reference sequence). The V and J ends lost 0 bases and 5 bases, in that order; junction bases with no gene match: 3. CDR3 nucleotide sequence: TGTGCCAGCAGCTTAGCGACAGGGGGCAATTATGGCTACACCTTC. Its translation is CASSLATGGNYGYTF.

This clone was detected ten times or more. The chain combines TRBV5-4 with TRBJ1-1; unclear D gene. The CDR3 extends over 14 amino acids. The germline gives CDR1 SGHNT, CDR2 YYREEE (reference sequence). V dropped 3 bases and J dropped 1 base, with 10 bases sitting between them. DNA for the CDR3: TGTGCCAGCAGCTCTTTGCGGGGGAACACTGAAGCTTTCTTT. Translating it yields CASSSLRGNTEAFF.

This clone has only one observation. The chain couples TRBV5-1 to TRBJ2-6; a weak D match, TRBD1 (5 bases). The germline V gene encodes CDR1 SGHRS and CDR2 YFSETQ. V was cut by 4 bases and J by 0 bases, with 17 bases left in between. The length of the CDR3 is 18 residues. The CDR3 bases are TGCGCCAGCAGCACTTCAGGGCTGGAACACTCTGGGGCCAACGTCCTGACTTTC. It is translated as CASSTSGLEHSGANVLTF.

The CDR3 reads CASSLDEVGLAATDTQYF. DNA of the CDR3: TGTGCCAGCAGCTTAGACGAGGTGGGACTAGCGGCTACAGATACGCAGTATTTT. V and J are TRBV11-2 and TRBJ2-3, with 11 bases fitting TRBD2. With V trimmed by 0 bases and J by 3 bases, 8 bases remained unmatched. The CDR3 extends over 18 amino acids. From germline, CDR1 is SGHAT and CDR2 FQNNGV.

This clone has more than one count but fewer than ten. The chain employs TRBV4-3 and TRBJ1-1; 11 nucleotides line up with TRBD1. The junction had 5 bases not matched to a gene; V was cut back by 0 bases and J by 5 bases. This CDR3 contains 16 residues. CDR1 is LGHNA, CDR2 YSLEER, per germline. In DNA form, the CDR3 reads TGCGCCAGCAGCCAAGATAGGACAGGGGGCCGGACTGAAGCTTTCTTT. Its translation is CASSQDRTGGRTEAFF.

The chain recombines TRBV7-9 with TRBJ2-7; 7 bases align to TRBD2. V was pared by 5 bases and J by 3 bases, with 7 bases of the junction left unmatched. The CDR3 sequence is 14 residues long. The germline V gene has CDR1 SEHNR and CDR2 FQNEAQ (reference sequence). CDR3 DNA sequence: TGTGCCAGCAGCCGGACTAGGGGAGGCTACGAGCAGTACTTC. Protein: CASSRTRGGYEQYF.

The chain employs TRBV28 and TRBJ1-5, with a tentative D call TRBD1 (5 bases). CDR3 length equals 15 residues. Per the germline V gene, CDR1 is MDHEN and CDR2 is SYDVKM. V lost 7 bases and J lost 4, with 17 bases in between. DNA of the CDR3: TGTGCCAGCAAAAGCCAGGGTAGTGGAAATCAGCCCCAGCATTTT. This codes for CASKSQGSGNQPQHF.

In its sample, this clone was seen many times. The sample contains more than one DNA sequence encoding this CDR3. The chain links TRBV7-3 to TRBJ2-1; TRBD1 aligns across 10 bases. This CDR3 has 15 amino acids. The germline V gene encodes CDR1 SGHTA and CDR2 FQGTGA. Unmatched junction bases numbered 4, after V lost 4 bases and J lost 4 bases. The CDR3, as DNA: TGTGCCAGCAGCTACGGACAGGGGGAATACAATGAGCAGTTCTTC. This translates into CASSYGQGEYNEQFF.

This sequence joins TRBV5-1 and TRBJ2-1, with D tentatively TRBD1 (7 bases). The V end was cut by 2 bases, the J end by 7 bases, with 16 bases between. Per germline, CDR1 SGHRS and CDR2 YFSETQ. The CDR3 consists of 15 residues. The CDR3 sequence: CASSLSETGRNEQFF. The CDR3 region has the DNA TGCGCCAGCAGCTTATCTGAGACAGGGAGGAATGAGCAGTTCTTC.

The rearrangement joins TRBV7-2 to TRBJ2-1, with TRBD2 matching over 9 bases. The CDR3 contains 18 residues. V trimming: 5 bases; J trimming: 8 bases; junction bases outside the gene matches: 19. The germline CDR1 and CDR2 sequences are SGHTA and FQGNSA. In DNA form, the CDR3 reads TGTGCCAGCAGCCTACCACCCTACACTCGACTAGCGGAGGATGAGCAGTTCTTC. This gives the protein CASSLPPYTRLAEDEQFF.

The chain combines TRBV20-1 with TRBJ1-3, with D possibly TRBD1 on 5 matching bases. CDR1 is DFQATT, CDR2 SNEGSKA, per germline (reference sequence). V was trimmed by 3 bases and J by 2 bases, leaving 11 bases between them. The CDR3 length is 14 residues. This CDR3 is CSASTGGPGNTIYF. As DNA, the CDR3 is TGCAGTGCTAGTACGGGGGGACCTGGAAACACCATATATTTT.

The V and J genes are TRBV3-1 (or the pseudogene TRBV3-2) and TRBJ2-7, with 8 bases fitting TRBD1. The CDR3 has 16 residues. V trimming: 4 bases; J trimming: 2 bases; junction bases outside the gene matches: 10. Germline loops: CDR1 LGHDT, CDR2 YNNKEL (reference sequence). The CDR3 DNA reads as TGTGCCAGCAGCCTTAGGACAGGGATCAGCACCTACGAGCAGTACTTC. Translating gives CASSLRTGISTYEQYF.

The chain combines TRBV6-6 with TRBJ2-7; TRBD1 is a possible D gene (6 bases). Trimming removed 8 bases at V and 4 bases at J, with 9 bases between. Germline-derived CDR1 and CDR2 are MNHNY and SVGAGI (reference sequence). The CDR3 runs to 11 residues. CDR3 protein: CASLQGYEQYF. In DNA, the CDR3 is TGTGCCAGCCTACAGGGTTACGAGCAGTACTTC.

This chain links TRBV28 with TRBJ1-4; TRBD1 aligns across 8 bases. V lost 5 bases, J lost 8 bases, and 10 bases stayed unmatched. Germline CDR1 and CDR2: MDHEN and SYDVKM. The CDR3 length is 15 residues. The CDR3 DNA is TGTGCCAGCAGTCGCACGGGACAGGCGTTCGAAAAACTGTTTTTT. Protein: CASSRTGQAFEKLFF.

V is TRBV30 and J is TRBJ2-7; 9 bases are a match to TRBD2. From germline, CDR1 is GTSNPN and CDR2 SVGIG (reference sequence). Trimming took 0 bases from V and 9 from J; bases not matched to a gene: 12. CDR3 length equals 15 residues. CDR3 residues: CAWSVSVAGEGWQYF. Written as DNA, the CDR3 is TGTGCCTGGAGTGTATCGGTAGCGGGAGAAGGATGGCAGTACTTC.

V gene TRBV7-8 combines with J gene TRBJ2-7; TRBD2 might be the D (5 bases). CDR1 SGHVS and CDR2 FQNEAQ come from the germline V gene. This CDR3 has 17 amino acids. V dropped 5 bases and J dropped 3 bases, with 23 bases sitting between them. The CDR3 sequence is CASSPEGSRPEIYEQYF. The DNA of the CDR3 is TGTGCCAGCAGCCCTGAGGGAAGCAGACCCGAGATCTACGAGCAGTACTTC.

The genes are TRBV4-2 and TRBJ2-1; 9 nucleotides line up with TRBD2. J gave up 6 bases and V 0 bases, and 18 bases lay outside the gene matches. The germline gives CDR1 LGHNA, CDR2 YNFKEQ. This CDR3 region has 20 residues. DNA of the CDR3: TGTGCCAGCAGCCAAGACTGGTTAGGGCGGGAGGGCCGTCTAGTCAATGAGCAGTTCTTC. Translating it yields CASSQDWLGREGRLVNEQFF.

V is TRBV3-1 (or the pseudogene TRBV3-2) and J is TRBJ2-5; 11 bases line up with TRBD1. CDR1 is LGHDT and CDR2 is YNNKEL in the germline V gene (reference sequence). V lost 1 base and J lost 4; bases outside the gene matches: 8. The CDR3 length is 17 residues. The CDR3 region has the DNA TGTGCCAGCAGCCAAGTCTCTGCCGGGACAGGGGGAGAGACCCAGTACTTC. Amino acids: CASSQVSAGTGGETQYF.

This rearrangement joins TRBV21-1 to TRBJ1-5. TRBV21-1 is given as a pseudogene. The CDR3 is made up of 11 amino acids. The CDR3 nucleotides are TGTGCCAGCATATCGCGCCAGCCCCAGCATTTT. Amino acid sequence: CASISRQPQHF.

This chain uses TRBV28 with TRBJ2-2, with 7 bases that match TRBD1. The CDR3 extends over 15 amino acids. V trimming: 5 bases; J trimming: 6 bases; junction bases outside the gene matches: 9. Per the germline V gene, CDR1 is MDHEN and CDR2 is SYDVKM. CDR3 DNA sequence: TGTGCCAGCAGTACCAGACAGGGTCGGTCCGGGGAGCTGTTTTTT. The encoded protein is CASSTRQGRSGELFF.

The chain links TRBV24-1 to TRBJ2-5, with 7 positions matching TRBD2. Germline CDR1 is KGHDR and CDR2 is SFDVKD. Trimming removed 4 bases from V and 7 bases from J; junction bases left unmatched: 14. The length of the CDR3 is 16 residues. The CDR3 loop is CATSDPGGLVGGTQYF. The DNA of the CDR3 is TGTGCCACCAGTGACCCGGGGGGACTTGTGGGCGGGACCCAGTACTTC.

The chain joins TRBV5-4 to TRBJ1-1; D is unclear. Germline V gene sequence: CDR1 SGHNT, CDR2 YYREEE (reference sequence). The length of the CDR3 is 13 residues. The V and J ends lost 4 bases and 0 bases respectively, with 7 bases between them. The CDR3 nucleotides are TGTGCCAGCAGCAAGGAGATGAACACTGAAGCTTTCTTT. Residues: CASSKEMNTEAFF.

This clone came up once. The chain has TRBV5-4 and TRBJ1-1; 9 bases are a match to TRBD1. The V gene end was trimmed by 2 bases and the J gene end by 5 bases; junction bases not matched to a gene: 10. The CDR3 runs to 16 residues. Germline V gives CDR1 SGHNT, CDR2 YYREEE (reference sequence). The CDR3 nucleotides read TGTGCCAGCAGCTTTAAACCGACAGGGGGGGTAACTGAAGCTTTCTTT. Its protein product is CASSFKPTGGVTEAFF.

The rearrangement joins TRBV11-3 to TRBJ2-1; the match to TRBD2 covers 11 bases. Germline CDR1 is SGHNT and CDR2 is YENEEA. V dropped 4 bases and J dropped 6; count of bases not matched to a gene: 5. This CDR3 has 15 amino acids. CDR3 DNA: TGTGCCAGCAGCTCGACCGGGACTAGCGGCAATGAGCAGTTCTTC. Translation gives CASSSTGTSGNEQFF. The variable domain in full, completed from reference TRBV11-3 and TRBJ2-1, reads EAGVVQSPRYKIIEKKQPVAFWCNPISGHNTLYWYLQNLGQGPELLIRYENEEAVDDSQLPKDRFSAERLKGVDSTLKIQPAELGDSAVYLCASSSTGTSGNEQFFGPGTRLTVL.